These T cell receptor beta chains were read from a single sample in a study of cytomegalovirus exposure and HLA in healthy donors. The protocol was immunoSEQ multiplex PCR, while the TCRdb copy is restricted to in-frame clones and leaves out a portion. The table for this sample gives over 100,000 clones. Sequences were obtained from PBMCs. The receptors here all came from a man aged 25 to 40 in good health and CMV-seronegative. Both conserved end residues are part of each CDR3. The order of the fields is D gene, J gene, V gene, CDR3 DNA, CDR3 protein. D genes are given only for firm matches.

>TRBD1|TRBJ1-2|TRBV28
TGTGCCAGCAGTTCCCTTCGGACAGGGGTCTATGGCTACACCTTC
CASSSLRTGVYGYTF
>-|TRBJ1-2|TRBV15
TGTGCCACCAGCAGGGGGGCAGGTTATGGCTACACCTTC
CATSRGAGYGYTF
>-|TRBJ1-1|TRBV5-1
TGCGCCAGCAGCTTGGCCATGGCGAACACTGAAGCTTTCTTT
CASSLAMANTEAFF
>TRBD1|TRBJ1-1|TRBV28
TGTGCCAGCATTTGGACAGGGGGTCGAACTGAAGCTTTCTTT
CASIWTGGRTEAFF
>TRBD2|TRBJ2-2|TRBV18
TGTGCCAGCTCACCACGCCCAGCGGGGGGCAACACCGGGGAGCTGTTTTTT
CASSPRPAGGNTGELFF
>TRBD1|TRBJ1-2|TRBV7-3
TGTGCCAGCAGCCCCTCTGGGCAGGGGGTTGGTGGCTACACCTTC
CASSPSGQGVGGYTF
>-|TRBJ1-4|TRBV6-1
TGTGCCAGCAGTTGGCAGGGAGGGCAAAAACTGTTTTTT
CASSWQGGQKLFF
>TRBD1|TRBJ1-1|TRBV2
TGTGCCAGCAGAGACCGGACAGGGGGGGACACTGAAGCTTTCTTT
CASRDRTGGDTEAFF
>TRBD1|TRBJ1-2|TRBV6-5
TGTGCCAGCAGTTTACAGGGGGATGATGGCTACACCTTC
CASSLQGDDGYTF
>-|TRBJ2-7|TRBV29-1
TGCAGCGTTTTGCGGGGCACCTACGAGCAGTACTTC
CSVLRGTYEQYF
>-|TRBJ1-3|TRBV18
TGTGCCAGCTCACCTGGAGACGGAAACACCATATATTTT
CASSPGDGNTIYF
>TRBD1|TRBJ1-4|TRBV5-4
TGTGCCAGCAGCCTGGACCCGATCAGGGGGACTAATGAAAAACTGTTTTTT
CASSLDPIRGTNEKLFF
>-|TRBJ2-5|TRBV5-1
TGCGCCAGCAGCTTGGGGCCAAACGAAGAGACCCAGTACTTC
CASSLGPNEETQYF
>TRBD1|TRBJ1-3|TRBV18
TGTGCCAGCTCTCAAGGACAGGGCTCTGGAAACACCATATATTTT
CASSQGQGSGNTIYF
>-|TRBJ2-5|TRBV6-5
TGTGCCAGCAGTTACTCTAGGATTAGCGGCCAAGAGACCCAGTACTTC
CASSYSRISGQETQYF
>-|TRBJ1-2|TRBV30
TGTGCCTGGAGTCGAGTGCTTGGCTACACCTTC
CAWSRVLGYTF
>-|TRBJ1-4|TRBV5-1
TGCGCCAGCAGCTTGGGGCCAGGGGATGAAAAACTGTTTTTT
CASSLGPGDEKLFF
>TRBD1|TRBJ2-1|TRBV4-1
TGCGCCAGCAGCCGCGGGACAGGGGGAACTAGGGGCTCCTACAATGAGCAGTTCTTC
CASSRGTGGTRGSYNEQFF
>TRBD2|TRBJ2-1|TRBV7-2
TGTGCCAGCACTCCCGGGACTAAATACAATGAGCAGTTCTTC
CASTPGTKYNEQFF
>TRBD2|TRBJ2-1|TRBV9
TGTGCCAGCAGCGCCTTAACTAGCGGGGGGGCCTTTCAACAGTTCTTC
CASSALTSGGAFQQFF
>TRBD2|TRBJ2-3|TRBV5-1
TGCGCCAGCAGCCTCCTAGCGGGGGGCAAAGATACGCAGTATTTT
CASSLLAGGKDTQYF
>TRBD1|TRBJ2-7|TRBV9
TGTGCCAGCAGCGTTTTGGGACAGGGGGGCGAGCAGTACTTC
CASSVLGQGGEQYF